This is a list of T cell receptor beta chains from one sample in a study of blood T cell repertoires in COVID-19. Produced via immunoSEQ multiplex PCR; TCRdb's table is partial and in-frame only. This sample yields approximately 100,000 clones, of which about 89% are seen a single time; 17% belongs to the top ten. Sequencing was performed on peripheral blood. The source is a man aged 45-60 years with acute or convalescent COVID-19. The CDR3 runs from the conserved cysteine through the conserved F or W. D genes are given only for firm matches. Clone size is stated in some rows and not others, as once, few, many or a class when expanded.

size	length	V	D	J	DNA	CDR3
NA	12	TRBV6-5	NA	TRBJ2-1	TGTGCCAGCGACGGGGGGCGCAATGAGCAGTTCTTC	CASDGGRNEQFF
NA	11	TRBV18	NA	TRBJ2-7	TGTGCCAGCTCACTAAGAGGCGAGCAGTACTTC	CASSLRGEQYF
NA	17	TRBV7-8	NA	TRBJ2-7	TGTGCCAGCAGCTCCTTGTTAATAGGACAGAACTCCTACGAGCAGTACTTC	CASSSLLIGQNSYEQYF
few	12	TRBV12-3/TRBV12-4	NA	TRBJ2-1	TGTGCCAGCAGTTCCAGGGTTGGGGAGCAGTTCTTC	CASSSRVGEQFF
NA	15	TRBV5-4	TRBD1	TRBJ1-1	TGTGCCAGCAGCTTGGGACAGGGTCCCCCTCGAGAAGCTTTCTTT	CASSLGQGPPREAFF
NA	13	TRBV27	TRBD1	TRBJ2-3	TGTGCCAGCAGGCTAGACAGGGGGTTAGCGCAGTATTTT	CASRLDRGLAQYF
NA	15	TRBV19	TRBD2	TRBJ2-2	TGTGCCAGTAGTGCATGGACTAGCCTAACCGGGGAGCTGTTTTTT	CASSAWTSLTGELFF
NA	14	TRBV6-5	NA	TRBJ1-1	TGTGCCAGCAGCATGGGGGCAGTTTCTCCGGCGACTTTCTTT	CASSMGAVSPATFF
NA	15	TRBV3-1/TRBV3-2	NA	TRBJ2-7	TGTGCCAGCAGCCAAGATTCTCCCGCCAGGTGGGAGCAGTACTTC	CASSQDSPARWEQYF
NA	15	TRBV6-2/TRBV6-3	NA	TRBJ2-5	TGTGCCAGCAGTTACTCGAGAGGTCAGCAAGGGACCCAGTACTTC	CASSYSRGQQGTQYF
NA	14	TRBV10-3	TRBD1	TRBJ2-1	TGTGCCATCATGAGGGACAGGGGGACTGTTGAGCAGTTCTTC	CAIMRDRGTVEQFF
NA	15	TRBV9	NA	TRBJ2-7	TGTGCCAGCCGAGATCCGGGACTGAGAGATTACGAGCAGTACTTC	CASRDPGLRDYEQYF
NA	15	TRBV21-1	NA	TRBJ2-7	TGTGCCAGCAGCATATCCGGGTACCCTATCTACGAGCAGTACTTC	CASSISGYPIYEQYF
NA	14	TRBV5-1	NA	TRBJ2-7	TGCGCCAGCAGCTTGGGGCAGGGTAACTACGAGCAGTACTTC	CASSLGQGNYEQYF
NA	17	TRBV3-1/TRBV3-2	NA	TRBJ1-1	TGTGCCAGCAGCCCATCTCGGGAGTCCTTTTGGTTCACTGAAGCTTTCTTT	CASSPSRESFWFTEAFF
NA	15	TRBV6-5	NA	TRBJ1-5	TGTGCCAGCAGTAAACAGGTGAACGACAATCAGCCCCAGCATTTT	CASSKQVNDNQPQHF
NA	16	TRBV7-2	TRBD2	TRBJ2-2	TGTGCCAGCAGCTTCCCTCTAGCGGGGGTTACCGGGGAGCTGTTTTTT	CASSFPLAGVTGELFF
NA	13	TRBV10-1	TRBD2	TRBJ2-1	TGCGCCAGCTCGGGACTGGGGAGGGCTGAGCAGTTCTTC	CASSGLGRAEQFF
once	13	TRBV6-2/TRBV6-3	NA	TRBJ1-2	TGTGCCAGCAGTTACGAGACAAGCTACTTTTACACCTTC	CASSYETSYFYTF
NA	14	TRBV5-1	NA	TRBJ2-7	TGCGCCAGCAGCTTGGTAGTTAGCTCCTACGAGCAGTACTTC	CASSLVVSSYEQYF
few	11	TRBV20-1	NA	TRBJ2-7	TGCAGTGCTAGAGTGGGCACCGAGCAGTACTTC	CSARVGTEQYF
NA	15	TRBV27	NA	TRBJ1-6	TGTGCCAGCAGTCCCCTCCGGGGGGCTAATTCACCCCTCCACTTT	CASSPLRGANSPLHF
NA	17	TRBV5-1	NA	TRBJ1-1	TGCGCCAGCAGCTTGGGCTTAGTCGGGGGGAAGAACACTGAAGCTTTCTTT	CASSLGLVGGKNTEAFF
NA	13	TRBV3-1/TRBV3-2	NA	TRBJ1-2	TGTGCCAGCAGCCCCGACTTTGGGTATGGCTACACCTTC	CASSPDFGYGYTF
NA	18	TRBV7-2	TRBD1	TRBJ2-1	TGTGCCAGCAGCTCACGAGGAACCGGGACAGGGAGGAAGAATGAGCAGTTCTTC	CASSSRGTGTGRKNEQFF
NA	18	TRBV15	TRBD2	TRBJ2-1	TGTGCCACCAGCAGAGATGAAGCTAGCGGGGGTTTGTGGAATGAGCAGTTCTTC	CATSRDEASGGLWNEQFF
NA	15	TRBV6-5	NA	TRBJ1-5	TGTGCCAGCGGCACCGGGACAAGTAGCAATCAGCCCCAGCATTTT	CASGTGTSSNQPQHF
NA	14	TRBV6-1	NA	TRBJ2-2	TGTGCCAGCAGTTATCTTATAAATACCGGGGAGCTGTTTTTT	CASSYLINTGELFF
few	14	TRBV6-2/TRBV6-3	TRBD1	TRBJ2-1	TGTGCCAGCAGTTACTCGAATCTCGGACAGGCCCAAATCTTC	CASSYSNLGQAQIF
NA	15	TRBV7-8	NA	TRBJ2-1	TGTGCCAGCAGCTTCCGACTCAATACTTACAATGAGCAGTTCTTC	CASSFRLNTYNEQFF
NA	16	TRBV19	TRBD1	TRBJ1-5	TGTGCCAGTACCATGGACAGGGGGCTTTCTTGGCAGCCCCAGCATTTT	CASTMDRGLSWQPQHF
NA	19	TRBV5-1	TRBD1	TRBJ1-6	TGCGCCAGCAGCTTTATAGCAGGGGGCTTAATCGGAAGTAATTCACCCCTCCACTTT	CASSFIAGGLIGSNSPLHF
NA	14	TRBV5-1	NA	TRBJ1-5	TGCGCCAGCAGCCTTGAGGGTCGCAATCAGCCCCAGCATTTT	CASSLEGRNQPQHF
NA	15	TRBV6-2/TRBV6-3	TRBD1	TRBJ1-6	TGTGCCAGCAGTGGACAGGGCCGCCAGGATTCACCCCTCCACTTT	CASSGQGRQDSPLHF
NA	19	TRBV12-5	NA	TRBJ2-1	TGTGCTAGTGGTTTGGTAGGAGGACCGAGGGAAAGCTCCTACAATGAGCAGTTCTTC	CASGLVGGPRESSYNEQFF
few	13	TRBV2	TRBD1	TRBJ1-1	TGTGCCAGCAGTGAACAGGGGGGCACTGAAGCTTTCTTT	CASSEQGGTEAFF
NA	14	TRBV6-4	NA	TRBJ2-6	TGTGCCAGCAGTGTCAGTACTGGGGCCAACGTCCTGACTTTC	CASSVSTGANVLTF
NA	13	TRBV12-3/TRBV12-4	NA	TRBJ1-4	TGTGCCAGCAGTTCCTACGCTAATGAAAAACTGTTTTTT	CASSSYANEKLFF
NA	14	TRBV5-8	TRBD1	TRBJ2-1	TGTGCCAGCAGCTCGGGACAGGGGGGCAATGAGCAGTTCTTC	CASSSGQGGNEQFF
NA	17	TRBV7-9	TRBD1	TRBJ1-3	TGTGCCAGCAGCTCGGATCTGACAGGGCACTTTGGAAACACCATATATTTT	CASSSDLTGHFGNTIYF
NA	12	TRBV7-9	NA	TRBJ1-5	TGTGCCAGCAGCCCCCTTACACGACCCCAGCATTTT	CASSPLTRPQHF
NA	14	TRBV9	NA	TRBJ2-3	TGTGCCAGCAGCGGGGGCAGGTGGACAGATACGCAGTATTTT	CASSGGRWTDTQYF
NA	13	TRBV11-2	NA	TRBJ1-1	TGTGCCAGCAGCTTAGGTGGGCCAGGGAGGGCTTTCTTT	CASSLGGPGRAFF
NA	15	TRBV4-1	NA	TRBJ1-6	TGCGCCAGCAGCCAAGGAAATACCGGTAATTCACCCCTCCACTTT	CASSQGNTGNSPLHF
once	16	TRBV2	NA	TRBJ2-7	TGTGCCAGCAGTGAAGCCCGGAGGAGCGGAGCCTCCGAGCAGTACTTC	CASSEARRSGASEQYF
NA	15	TRBV10-1	TRBD1	TRBJ1-5	TGCGCCATGGTCCGGGACAGGGGGCTCAATCAGCCCCAGCATTTT	CAMVRDRGLNQPQHF
NA	15	TRBV11-2	TRBD1	TRBJ2-1	TGTGCCAGCAGCCTGGGACAGGGGTATATGGATGAGCAGTTCTTC	CASSLGQGYMDEQFF
once	16	TRBV5-4	TRBD1	TRBJ1-1	TGTGCCAGCAGCGGATCCGGGACAGGGAAGAACACTGAAGCTTTCTTT	CASSGSGTGKNTEAFF
NA	14	TRBV9	TRBD1	TRBJ1-1	TGTGCCAGCAGCGGTGGGACAGGGAACACTGAAGCTTTCTTT	CASSGGTGNTEAFF
NA	14	TRBV19	NA	TRBJ1-1	TGTGCCAGTAGTATAGGAGGCATGAACACTGAAGCTTTCTTT	CASSIGGMNTEAFF